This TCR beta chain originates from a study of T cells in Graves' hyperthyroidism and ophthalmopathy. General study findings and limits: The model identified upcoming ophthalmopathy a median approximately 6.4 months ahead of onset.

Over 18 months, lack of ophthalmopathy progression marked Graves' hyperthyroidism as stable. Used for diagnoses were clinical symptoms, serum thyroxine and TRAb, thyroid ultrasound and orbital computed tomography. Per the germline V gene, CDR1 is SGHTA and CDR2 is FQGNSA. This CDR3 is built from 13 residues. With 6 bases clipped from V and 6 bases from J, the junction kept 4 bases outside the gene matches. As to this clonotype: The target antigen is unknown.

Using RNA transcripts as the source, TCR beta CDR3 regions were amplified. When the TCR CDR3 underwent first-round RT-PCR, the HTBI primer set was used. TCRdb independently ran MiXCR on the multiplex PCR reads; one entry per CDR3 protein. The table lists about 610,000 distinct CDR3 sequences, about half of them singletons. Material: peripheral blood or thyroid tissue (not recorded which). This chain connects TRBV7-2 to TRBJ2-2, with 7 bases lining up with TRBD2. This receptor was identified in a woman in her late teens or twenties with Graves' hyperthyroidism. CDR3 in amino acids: CASSLTSSGELFF. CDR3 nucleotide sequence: TGTGCCAGCAGTTTGACTAGCTCCGGGGAGCTGTTTTTT.